What follows are 18 T cell receptor beta chains derived from one specimen sequenced in a study (dated by TCRdb to between 2022 and 2023). The library was built by means of the immunoSEQ multiplex PCR assay. TCRdb's version of the immuneACCESS table is confined to in-frame rearrangements and falls short of the full clone set. An unresolved V gene accounts for under half of the shortfall where checked; the remainder is of unknown origin. Across this sample there are some 68,000 clones, with 80% to 95% seen only once. Around 4.5% of the sample comes from the top ten. The source material was PBMCs. The receptors here all came from a man between 35 and 55 years old with rheumatoid arthritis.

This clone has a single count. The chain uses TRBV5-8 and TRBJ2-7; 10 bases fit TRBD2. Germline V gene data show CDR1 as SGHTS and CDR2 as YDEGEE. The CDR3 runs to 16 residues. The junction had 10 bases not matched to a gene; V was cut back by 5 bases and J by 2 bases. CDR3 in DNA: TGTGCCAGCAGACTGGGTAGCGGGGGGCTACCCTACGAGCAGTACTTC. Encoded protein: CASRLGSGGLPYEQYF.

The rearrangement uses TRBV5-4 and TRBJ1-1, with a tentative D call TRBD1 (5 bases). This CDR3 spans 14 amino acids. Deletions cut 0 bases from V and 5 bases from J, with 11 bases between. In germline, CDR1 is SGHNT, CDR2 YYREEE (reference sequence). CDR3 region: CASSLGGEGTEAFF. The CDR3 region has the DNA TGTGCCAGCAGCTTGGGCGGCGAGGGGACTGAAGCTTTCTTT. The full variable domain, completed using reference TRBV5-4 and TRBJ1-1, is ETGVTQSPTHLIKTRGQQVTLRCSSQSGHNTVSWYQQALGQGPQFIFQYYREEENGRGNFPPRFSGLQFPNYSSELNVNALELDDSALYLCASSLGGEGTEAFFGQGTRLTVV.

The chain links TRBV4-3 to TRBJ2-5, with 10 bases identical to TRBD2. The CDR3 spans 17 residues. CDR1 and CDR2 (germline): LGHNA, YSLEER. J was trimmed by 5 bases and V by 2 bases; bases with no gene match: 11. The CDR3 DNA follows: TGCGCCAGCAGCCAATTAACTAGCGGGATTCGATCGGAGACCCAGTACTTC. Translation: CASSQLTSGIRSETQYF.

CDR3 residues: CASSKGQGVSTDTQYF. The CDR3 nucleotides are TGTGCCAGTAGTAAGGGACAGGGAGTTAGCACAGATACGCAGTATTTT. The chain combines TRBV19 with TRBJ2-3; 9 nucleotides line up with TRBD1. J lost 0 bases, V lost 4 bases, and 5 bases had no gene match. This CDR3 spans 16 amino acids. The V gene's germline CDR1 is LNHDA and CDR2 SQIVND (reference sequence).

The V and J genes are TRBV7-2 and TRBJ1-3, with TRBD1 as a possible D gene (6 bases). Deletions cut 4 bases from V and 0 bases from J, with 16 bases between. CDR1 and CDR2 from the germline V gene are SGHTA and FQGNSA. There are 17 residues in the CDR3. CDR3 loop: CASSWKTGQFSGNTIYF. The CDR3 region has the DNA TGTGCCAGCAGCTGGAAAACCGGACAGTTCTCTGGAAACACCATATATTTT.

This chain uses TRBV21-1 with TRBJ1-5; the table names TRBD1, a call not compared with the DNA. TRBV21-1 represents a pseudogene. The CDR3 runs 16 residues. CDR3 amino acids: CASSTTGQGHNQPQHF. The CDR3 nucleotides read TGTGCCAGCAGCACTACGGGACAGGGCCACAATCAGCCCCAGCATTTT.

The rearrangement uses TRBV6-1 and TRBJ2-7; D is uncertain. V lost 10 bases, J lost 4 bases, and 11 bases lay in between. The CDR3 consists of 11 residues. Germline assignment: CDR1 MNHNS and CDR2 SASEGT. DNA for the CDR3: TGTGCCACCTCTATCGGGTACGAGCAGTACTTC. It translates to CATSIGYEQYF.

J is TRBJ2-1 and V is TRBV6-2 or TRBV6-3, with D perhaps being TRBD1 or TRBD2 (5 bases each). Trimming shortened V by 4 bases and J by 8 bases, and 15 bases separated the two germline ends. CDR1 and CDR2 (germline): MNHEY, SVGEGT. The CDR3 spans 14 residues. CDR3 in DNA: TGTGCCAGCAGTTCCCTCGGACTGGGGGATGAGCAGTTCTTC. Residues: CASSSLGLGDEQFF.

This rearrangement joins TRBV6-5 to TRBJ1-4; 8 bases line up with TRBD1. Germline CDR1 is MNHEY and CDR2 is SVGAGI. Trimming removed 6 bases from V and 7 bases from J; junction bases left unmatched: 7. CDR3 length: 14 amino acids. DNA for the CDR3: TGTGCCAGCAGCACCGGACAGGGTATTGAAAAACTGTTTTTT. Translation: CASSTGQGIEKLFF.

This sequence joins TRBV7-2 and TRBJ1-5; D unclear. This CDR3 spans 13 amino acids. Per the germline V gene, CDR1 is SGHTA and CDR2 is FQGNSA. V lost 3 bases to trimming and J lost 6 bases, with 9 bases between them. The CDR3 region has the DNA TGTGCCAGCAGCTTGGACGCGCGTCAGCCCCAGCATTTT. Protein: CASSLDARQPQHF.

J is TRBJ2-1 and V is TRBV9; 10 bases line up with TRBD1. The germline V gene encodes CDR1 SGDLS and CDR2 YYNGEE. V shed 4 bases, J shed 6 bases, and the junction held 7 bases outside the gene matches. The CDR3 sequence is 15 residues long. This chain's CDR3 is CASSSMTGGGNEQFF. CDR3 coding DNA: TGTGCCAGCAGCTCTATGACAGGGGGCGGCAATGAGCAGTTCTTC.

The gene calls are TRBV9 and TRBJ2-3; 8 bases are a match to TRBD2. The CDR3 has 16 amino acids. The V gene's germline CDR1 is SGDLS and CDR2 YYNGEE. The V gene end was trimmed by 0 bases and the J gene end by 6 bases; junction bases not matched to a gene: 9. The CDR3 protein is CASSVDTSGPSDTQYF. CDR3 nucleotides: TGTGCCAGCAGCGTAGACACTAGCGGTCCCTCTGATACGCAGTATTTT.

The V and J genes are TRBV7-9 and TRBJ1-2, with D possibly matching TRBD1 (5 bases). V was pared by 1 base and J by 4 bases, with 10 bases between. The V gene's germline CDR1 is SEHNR and CDR2 FQNEAQ (reference sequence). This CDR3 has 14 residues. The CDR3 protein is CASSLVQAIYGYTF. In DNA, the CDR3 is TGTGCCAGCAGCTTAGTACAGGCTATCTATGGCTACACCTTC.

The chain joins TRBV19 to TRBJ2-7, with 12 positions matching TRBD2. V was clipped by 1 base and J by 3 bases; unmatched bases: 7. This CDR3 contains 17 residues. The germline V gene has CDR1 LNHDA and CDR2 SQIVND (reference sequence). The CDR3 loop reads CASSIAALAGGGYEQYF. The DNA for the CDR3 is TGTGCCAGTAGTATAGCGGCGCTAGCGGGAGGGGGCTACGAGCAGTACTTC.

J is TRBJ1-5 and V is TRBV6-5, with D possibly matching TRBD1 (5 bases). Trimming took off 6 bases at V and 4 bases at J, with 13 bases between the two ends. In germline, CDR1 is MNHEY, CDR2 SVGAGI. This CDR3 has 14 residues. CDR3 amino acids: CASSPRTQNQPQHF. The CDR3 nucleotides are TGTGCCAGCAGCCCACGGACACAAAATCAGCCCCAGCATTTT.

The chain uses TRBV6-6 and TRBJ2-7, with D perhaps matching TRBD2 (6 bases). CDR3 length equals 15 residues. V lost 0 bases to trimming and J lost 2 bases, with 11 bases between them. The V gene's germline CDR1 is MNHNY and CDR2 SVGAGI (reference sequence). The CDR3 spells CASSYSGSGTYEQYF. In DNA form, the CDR3 reads TGTGCCAGCAGTTACTCTGGTAGCGGAACCTACGAGCAGTACTTC.

The chain recombines TRBV7-9 with TRBJ1-1; 9 bases match TRBD1. Germline assignment: CDR1 SEHNR and CDR2 FQNEAQ (reference sequence). After removal of 4 bases from V and 3 bases from J, the junction contained 9 bases not matched to a gene. This CDR3 comprises 16 residues. The CDR3 nucleotides are TGTGCCAGCAGCTGGAACAGGGGGCTTGGAGACACTGAAGCTTTCTTT. Protein sequence: CASSWNRGLGDTEAFF.

This chain uses TRBV19 with TRBJ2-1; D uncertain. V was clipped by 3 bases and J by 5 bases, with 8 bases between them. Germline loops: CDR1 LNHDA, CDR2 SQIVND (reference sequence). There are 13 residues in the CDR3. This CDR3 reads CASSMIRNNEQFF. CDR3 DNA: TGTGCCAGTAGTATGATACGTAACAATGAGCAGTTCTTC.